The text below deals with one T cell receptor beta chain. What this receptor recognizes is not known. The sample holds no much larger clone one base away, and base qualities are not on file. The data belong to a study of early T cells in non-severe SARS-CoV-2 infection (dated by TCRdb to the early 2020s). At the level of the whole study: TCR sequencing used bulk RNA from unsorted whole blood, so alpha and beta chains could not be paired. Overall study results and their limits: Matching against VDJdb was skewed toward anti-spike CD8 responses, likely underestimated virus-specific expansions, and missed private and CD4 specificities.

Library preparation used 5' RACE. This sample was sequenced with a NextSeq 500. The TCR library protocol attached unique molecular identifiers to individual cDNA molecules to correct for sequencing error and PCR bias. Both TCR alpha and beta chains were sequenced, and tight co-correlation was observed between alpha and beta sequence abundances in each sample. The paper's processing steps were these. Decombinator V4 was used to annotate the V gene, J gene and CDR3 of the TCR sequences. TCRs were defined as expanded if a significant change between any two time points was detected under a Poisson model with p below 0.0001. TCR abundances were normalised to the total number of TCRs sequenced in each sample and reported as counts per million. TRAV1-2 paired with TRAJ12, TRAJ20 or TRAJ33 defined MAIT TCRs, while TRAV10 paired with TRAJ18 defined iNKT TCRs. VDJdb, accessed 1 November 2021, was searched for CMV, EBV and SARS-CoV-2 annotated TCRs, with TCRs annotated for multiple antigens excluded. The public reads were quality trimmed at Q25 with fastp and then assembled into clones with MiXCR by TCRdb, keeping productive beta chains. Rows are combined by CDR3 protein, so each entry shows the most common genes and DNA. Clone size and V and J calls follow TCRdb, not the original study. Across this sample there are about 83,000 distinct CDR3 sequences, with over 9% seen only once. The ten largest clones capture over 6% of the sample.

Inclusive of the bounding cysteine and phenylalanine, the CDR3 is 15 residues long. This entry keeps only the CDR3 DNA: 45 bases, framed from base 1. V was cut back by 5 bases and J by 5 bases, leaving a gap of 18 bases between them. The study was a case-control design nested within a healthcare worker cohort in London, UK, with weekly nasopharyngeal swab PCR tests and blood sampling. Healthcare workers were enrolled in the week of the UK lockdown, from 23 to 31 March 2020, and were followed every week for up to roughly 16 weeks. The receptor was isolated from an adult who was a healthcare worker with PCR-confirmed SARS-CoV-2 infection or an uninfected control (not recorded which). The chain couples TRBV12-3 or TRBV12-4 to TRBJ2-5, with the D segment identity uncertain. The sample was whole blood. The DNA is as follows: TGTGCCAGCAGTCCATGGGCTTTAGGTTCGGAGACCCAGTACTTC. This yields the protein CASSPWALGSETQYF.